What follows describes a single T cell receptor beta chain. These data belong to a study of T cell changes during pregnancy in multiple sclerosis. The repertoire was sequenced with immunoSEQ multiplex PCR; TCRdb's copy has only in-frame clones and lacks some. Altogether 95,000 to 110,000 clones are present, roughly 92% being singletons, with the ten largest covering 0.75% to 0.95%. V was clipped by 4 bases and J by 1 base; unmatched bases: 4. Germline V gives CDR1 LNHDA, CDR2 SQIVND (reference sequence). The CDR3 covers 16 residues. Sequenced material: peripheral blood, taken after pregnancy. The TCR sequence derives from a female donor with multiple sclerosis, enrolled in a pregnancy study. The chain joins TRBV19 to TRBJ2-3, with 11 bases fitting TRBD2. This chain's CDR3 is CASSTLAGGRTDTQYF. For the CDR3, the DNA is TGTGCCAGTAGTACTCTAGCGGGGGGACGCACAGATACGCAGTATTTT.